This entry is about one TCR beta chain. Molecular barcoding with unique molecular identifiers was used for the TCRbeta library. Each CDR3 protein gets one entry after TCRdb re-called the PCR reads with MiXCR. The sample includes about 340,000 distinct CDR3 sequences, about an eighth seen only once; the top ten take about 4.5%. The data stem from a study of T-cell reconstitution after alpha-beta-depleted transplantation in children. J gave up 4 bases and V 4 bases, and 3 bases lay outside the gene matches. There are 13 residues in the CDR3. The chain is built from TRBV12-3 or TRBV12-4 and TRBJ1-1; 7 nucleotides agree with TRBD1. This receptor was taken from a human donor who donated a stem cell graft to a child with Fanconi anemia. Sequences were derived from PBMCs, sampled from the stem cell graft. The CDR3 protein is CASSSTGFTEAFF. The CDR3 DNA is TGTGCCAGCAGTTCGACAGGGTTCACTGAAGCTTTCTTT.